The 15 T cell receptor beta chains below come from one sample, sequenced in a study of human T cells and chemical hapten exposure. Time point of the sample: patch test 2, 6 weeks after DPC sensitization. Treatment of the sample: therapeutic diphenylcyclopropenone sensitization with weekly scalp DPC. One entry per CDR3 protein, called by TCRdb with MiXCR from the RACE reads. This sample has roughly 96,000 distinct CDR3 sequences, with 7.5% to 10% found just once. The input for sequencing was whole blood, taken in connection with sensitization to the hapten diphenylcyclopropenone (DPC). These TCRs come from a woman aged 40 to 50 with alopecia areata. Some clones in this sample may be carry-over from other donors' samples.

The chain carries TRBV20-1 and TRBJ1-4; D is unclear. V lost 6 bases and J 0 bases, leaving 11 bases between the germline ends. The CDR3 is 14 residues long. The germline gives CDR1 DFQATT, CDR2 SNEGSKA (reference sequence). The CDR3 sequence is CSAGPPATNEKLFF. CDR3 DNA: TGCAGTGCGGGCCCACCCGCAACTAATGAAAAACTGTTTTTT.

This sequence joins TRBV28 and TRBJ2-7; D could derive from TRBD1 or TRBD2 (5 bases each). V was clipped by 6 bases and J by 5 bases, with 17 bases between them. In germline, CDR1 is MDHEN, CDR2 SYDVKM. The CDR3 runs to 14 residues. The CDR3 DNA follows: TGTGCCAGCAGCTGGACTTGGGGGAACGACGAGCAGTACTTC. Residues: CASSWTWGNDEQYF. The full variable domain, its missing parts supplied by reference TRBV28 and TRBJ2-7, is DVKVTQSSRYLVKRTGEKVFLECVQDMDHENMFWYRQDPGLGLRLIYFSYDVKMKEKGDIPEGYSVSREKKERFSLILESASTNQTSMYLCASSWTWGNDEQYFGPGTRLTVT.

The rearrangement uses TRBV6-2 or TRBV6-3 and TRBJ2-1; TRBD2 matches at 14 bases. The CDR3 extends over 14 amino acids. The junction had 7 bases not matched to a gene; V was cut back by 6 bases and J by 12 bases. CDR1 and CDR2 from the germline V gene are MNHEY and SVGEGT. This CDR3 reads CASSQGLAGGRQFF. The CDR3 coding sequence is TGTGCCAGCAGCCAAGGACTAGCGGGAGGTAGGCAGTTCTTC.

At least ten counts were recorded for this clonotype. This chain uses TRBV7-8 with TRBJ2-7; tentatively, D is TRBD1 (6 bases). This CDR3 has 14 residues. In germline, CDR1 is SGHVS, CDR2 FQNEAQ. V lost 5 bases, J lost 4 bases, and 15 bases lay in between. The CDR3 DNA is TGTGCCAGCAGCCAGCAGGCAGGGGTTTACGAGCAGTACTTC. Its translation: CASSQQAGVYEQYF.

The chain is built from TRBV7-2 and TRBJ2-3, with unresolved D. The CDR3 extends over 13 amino acids. Trimming pared 6 bases from V and 2 bases from J, leaving 9 bases between. The germline V gene has CDR1 SGHTA and CDR2 FQGNSA. The CDR3 bases are TGTGCCAGCAGTTACGGAGTCACAGATACGCAGTATTTT. Residues: CASSYGVTDTQYF.

The J gene is TRBJ1-4, the V gene TRBV18; 7 nucleotides match TRBD1. Germline values: CDR1 KGHSH, CDR2 LQKENI. V was pared by 5 bases and J by 0 bases, with 12 bases of the junction left unmatched. The CDR3 totals 18 residues. CDR3 DNA sequence: TGTGCCAGCTCAGCGGGACAGCTTCTAACGGCAACTAATGAAAAACTGTTTTTT. Its translation is CASSAGQLLTATNEKLFF.

V gene TRBV20-1 combines with J gene TRBJ2-2; the D gene is possibly TRBD2 (5 bases). This CDR3 has 15 residues. Trimming cost V 2 bases and J 2 bases, with 12 bases left between them. Germline CDR1 reads DFQATT; CDR2 reads SNEGSKA (reference sequence). CDR3 protein: CSARPTEVNTGELFF. DNA for the CDR3: TGCAGTGCTAGACCGACGGAGGTTAACACCGGGGAGCTGTTTTTT.

The chain couples TRBV3-1 to TRBJ2-6; maybe TRBD1 (5 bases). Germline V gives CDR1 LGHDT, CDR2 YNNKEL (reference sequence). CDR3 size: 17 residues. V was trimmed by 1 base and J by 2 bases, leaving 12 bases between them. The CDR3 nucleotides read TGTGCCAGCAGCCAAGTCTCGGCGACAGCTGGGGCCAACGTCCTGACTTTC. Its translation: CASSQVSATAGANVLTF.

This clonotype was observed a handful of times. V usage is TRBV19 and J usage is TRBJ2-1; D is possibly TRBD1 or TRBD2 (5 bases each). Germline V gene sequence: CDR1 LNHDA, CDR2 SQIVND (reference sequence). Trimming left V 1 base short and J 4 bases short, with 11 bases between. The CDR3 extends over 15 amino acids. The CDR3 DNA sequence: TGTGCCAGTAGTATAGGGGGGAGAGGTTACAATGAGCAGTTCTTC. Its protein is CASSIGGRGYNEQFF.

This clonotype was observed at least ten times. The chain recombines TRBV2 with TRBJ1-5; possible D gene TRBD1, 6 bases. The CDR3 is 14 residues long. From germline, CDR1 is SNHLY and CDR2 FYNNEI. V lost 6 bases and J 2 bases, leaving 11 bases between the germline ends. The CDR3: CASSGQTGNQPQHF. For the CDR3, the DNA is TGTGCCAGCAGCGGACAGACCGGCAATCAGCCCCAGCATTTT.

This clonotype was picked up many times. This sequence joins TRBV9 and TRBJ1-1, with TRBD1 identical over 7 bases. Germline lookup yields CDR1 SGDLS and CDR2 YYNGEE. The ends lost 0 bases at V and 5 bases at J; junction bases unmatched: 4. The CDR3 runs to 14 residues. In DNA form, the CDR3 reads TGTGCCAGCAGCGTAGGACAGGGTGAGACTGAAGCTTTCTTT. It translates to CASSVGQGETEAFF.

In this sample, this clonotype turned up a few times. This rearrangement joins TRBV6-2 or TRBV6-3 to TRBJ2-1; a possible D gene is TRBD2 (5 bases). The CDR3 spans 14 residues. Looked up from germline, CDR1 is MNHEY and CDR2 is SVGEGT. V was pared by 4 bases and J by 0 bases, with 7 bases between. Here the CDR3 reads CASSSGSSYNEQFF. As DNA, the CDR3 is TGTGCCAGCAGTTCGGGGAGCTCCTACAATGAGCAGTTCTTC.

The CDR3 region has the DNA TGTGCCAGCACGCGTTATTACAGGGCCGAGGGCAATGAGCAGTTCTTC. It translates to CASTRYYRAEGNEQFF. The chain carries TRBV28 and TRBJ2-1, with D perhaps TRBD1 (6 bases). CDR3 size: 16 residues. Trimming took 7 bases from V and 6 from J, leaving 22 bases between them. Looked up from germline, CDR1 is MDHEN and CDR2 is SYDVKM.

This clonotype has a count of ten or more. The genes are TRBV18 and TRBJ1-5, with a possible D match to TRBD1 (6 bases). Trimming removed 6 bases from V and 3 bases from J, with 12 bases in between. Germline V gene sequence: CDR1 KGHSH, CDR2 LQKENI. The CDR3 covers 14 residues. CDR3 nucleotides: TGTGCCAGCTCGGTCGGACAGCTCAATCAGCCCCAGCATTTT. Encoded protein: CASSVGQLNQPQHF.

This chain links TRBV6-2 or TRBV6-3 with TRBJ1-1; D gene uncertain. Trimming removed 7 bases at V and 5 bases at J, with 20 bases between. CDR1 and CDR2 from the germline V gene are MNHEY and SVGEGT. This CDR3 has 15 amino acids. The CDR3 bases are TGTGCCAGCATCCCACTGTGGGGTTTGGGAACTGAAGCTTTCTTT. Translation: CASIPLWGLGTEAFF.